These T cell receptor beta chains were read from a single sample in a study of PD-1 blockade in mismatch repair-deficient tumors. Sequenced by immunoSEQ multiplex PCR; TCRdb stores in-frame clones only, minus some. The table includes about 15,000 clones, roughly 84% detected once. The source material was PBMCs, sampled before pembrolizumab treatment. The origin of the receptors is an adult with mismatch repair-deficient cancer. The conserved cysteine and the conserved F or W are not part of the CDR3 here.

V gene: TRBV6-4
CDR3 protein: ASSVTSGHNEQF

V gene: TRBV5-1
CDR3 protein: ASSLRDRGYEQY

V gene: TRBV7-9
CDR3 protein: ASSLVPQARDTQY

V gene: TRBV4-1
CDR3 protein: ASSPRTDQEQF

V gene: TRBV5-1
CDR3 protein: ASSWGPGAEQY

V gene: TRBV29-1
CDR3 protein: SARGGQY

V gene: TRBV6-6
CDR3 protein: ASSTDVGNTIY

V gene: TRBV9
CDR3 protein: ASSVETANGETQY

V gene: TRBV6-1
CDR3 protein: ASSEGGGSNQPQH

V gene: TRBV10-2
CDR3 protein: ASEGPPQDTQY

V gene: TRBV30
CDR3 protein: AWRYAGAGETQY

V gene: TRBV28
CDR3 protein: ASDSGTGDALNTEAF

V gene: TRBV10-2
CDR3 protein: ASRPGGGLLTAYEQY

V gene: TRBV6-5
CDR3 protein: ASSRPQETQY

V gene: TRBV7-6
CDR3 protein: ASSFGPGTSAYEQY

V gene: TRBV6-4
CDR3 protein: ASSESDSTDTQY

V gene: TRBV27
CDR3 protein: ASSFLGGRGDTQY

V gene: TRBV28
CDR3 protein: ASTPRGREQY

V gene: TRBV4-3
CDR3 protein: ASSSDTQETQY

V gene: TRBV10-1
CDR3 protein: ASSLPPGTGVETQY

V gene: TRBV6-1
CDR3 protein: ASSWDQNSNQPQH

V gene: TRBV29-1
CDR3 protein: SVEVVGRATDTQY

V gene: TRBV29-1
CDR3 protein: SVGGGLGYAEQY

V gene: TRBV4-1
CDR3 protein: ASSLRDSSYEQY